The present TCR beta chain was sequenced within a study of cytotoxic CD8 clonotypes in ibrutinib-treated CLL. Germline V gene data show CDR1 as SGHTA and CDR2 as FQGTGA. This CDR3 has 13 amino acids. Trimming took off 3 bases at V and 5 bases at J, with 11 bases between the two ends. Assay: immunoSEQ multiplex PCR; the TCRdb copy retains only in-frame clones and omits some. The table has about 120,000 clones, about 50% seen once. The sequence came from a human donor with chronic lymphocytic leukemia. Material: PBMCs, obtained after 24 months of ibrutinib treatment. The V gene is TRBV7-3, the J gene TRBJ2-7, with D perhaps matching TRBD1 or TRBD2 (6 bases each). The CDR3 region is CASSLGGTNEQYF. For the CDR3, the DNA is TGTGCCAGCAGCTTGGGGGGCACGAACGAGCAGTACTTC.